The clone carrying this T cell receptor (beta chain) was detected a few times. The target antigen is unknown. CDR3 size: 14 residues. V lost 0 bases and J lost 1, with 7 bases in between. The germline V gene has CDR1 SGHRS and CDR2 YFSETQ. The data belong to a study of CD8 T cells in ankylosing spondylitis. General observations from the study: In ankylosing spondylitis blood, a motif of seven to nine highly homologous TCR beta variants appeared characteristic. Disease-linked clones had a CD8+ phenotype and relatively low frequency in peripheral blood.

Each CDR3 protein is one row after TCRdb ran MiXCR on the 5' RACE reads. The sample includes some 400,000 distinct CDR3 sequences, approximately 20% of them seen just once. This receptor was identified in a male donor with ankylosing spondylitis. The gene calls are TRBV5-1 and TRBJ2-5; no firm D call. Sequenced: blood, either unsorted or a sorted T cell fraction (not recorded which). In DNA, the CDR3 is TGCGCCAGCAGCTTGGGGCCAGTCCAAGAGACCCAGTACTTC. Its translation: CASSLGPVQETQYF.